The 25 T cell receptor beta chains below come from one sample, sequenced in a study of blood T cells in healthy people across ages. Next came a second PCR, run for about 7 to 12 cycles, which used a sample-barcoded 5' primer along with a J-beta primer mix. TCRdb fed the 5' RACE reads into MiXCR, producing one record per CDR3 protein. The table lists approximately 690,000 distinct CDR3 sequences, less than 45% of them singletons. The sample comprised blood. The receptors were gathered from an elderly man in good health.

V is TRBV27 and J is TRBJ2-5; 7 bases agree with TRBD2. The ends lost 6 bases at V and 5 bases at J; junction bases unmatched: 6. From germline, CDR1 is MNHEY and CDR2 SMNVEV (reference sequence). CDR3 length: 13 residues. CDR3 bases: TGTGCCAGCAGAAGGTCGGGGGGTGAGACCCAGTACTTC. It codes for CASRRSGGETQYF.

This chain connects TRBV6-6 to TRBJ2-1, with a possible D match to TRBD1 (6 bases). Germline-derived CDR1 and CDR2 are MNHNY and SVGAGI (reference sequence). Trimming removed 6 bases at V and 7 bases at J, with 16 bases between. The CDR3 spans 14 residues. The CDR3 region is CASSFDRLWNEQFF. The CDR3 DNA reads TGTGCCAGCAGCTTCGACAGGTTGTGGAATGAGCAGTTCTTC.

The chain employs TRBV29-1 and TRBJ2-3; D may match TRBD1 or TRBD2 (6 bases each). Germline V gene sequence: CDR1 SQVTM, CDR2 ANQGSEA. V lost 5 bases, J lost 9 bases, and 12 bases lay in between. The CDR3 has 11 amino acids. CDR3 nucleotide sequence: TGCAGCGTTAAGGAGGGACAAACGCAGTATTTT. It specifies CSVKEGQTQYF.

The rearrangement links TRBV3-1 to TRBJ2-1; 11 nucleotides align to TRBD2. The CDR3 extends over 18 amino acids. In germline, CDR1 is LGHDT, CDR2 YNNKEL (reference sequence). Germline trimming cut 0 bases from V and 10 bases from J; bases unmatched to any gene: 14. The CDR3 sequence: CASSQDEPWLAGGGEQFF. The DNA of the CDR3 is TGTGCCAGCAGCCAAGATGAACCCTGGCTAGCGGGGGGTGGAGAGCAGTTCTTC.

This clonotype turned up a few times. The chain carries TRBV6-2 or TRBV6-3 and TRBJ2-5; D not resolved. Trimming removed 6 bases from V and 1 base from J, with 9 bases in between. Germline loops: CDR1 MNHEY, CDR2 SVGEGT. The CDR3 contains 13 residues. CDR3: CASRRPGQETQYF. In DNA, the CDR3 is TGTGCCAGCAGACGACCCGGCCAAGAGACCCAGTACTTC.

Ten or more counts support this clonotype. The rearrangement links TRBV6-2 or TRBV6-3 to TRBJ2-3; D may correspond to TRBD1 or TRBD2 (6 bases each). The CDR3 is 16 amino acids. Trimming cost V 2 bases and J 2 bases, with 14 bases left between them. Per germline, CDR1 MNHEY and CDR2 SVGEGT. Here the CDR3 reads CASSYRGRINTDTQYF. The CDR3 nucleotides are TGTGCCAGCAGTTACAGGGGGAGGATCAACACAGATACGCAGTATTTT.

The rearrangement uses TRBV7-2 and TRBJ2-3, with TRBD2 matching 10 bases. Trimming took 1 base from V and 2 from J; bases not matched to a gene: 6. This CDR3 spans 17 amino acids. From germline, CDR1 is SGHTA and CDR2 FQGNSA. The CDR3 DNA sequence: TGTGCCAGCAGCTTAGATCTAGCGGGGGCCTCCACAGATACGCAGTATTTT. Translation: CASSLDLAGASTDTQYF.

The chain recombines TRBV7-2 with TRBJ2-6, with D perhaps matching TRBD2 (6 bases). This CDR3 comprises 17 residues. Between the trimmed V and J ends, which lost 2 bases and 1 base, there was a span of 12 bases. The germline V gene has CDR1 SGHTA and CDR2 FQGNSA. The CDR3 sequence: CASSLSGRVSGANVLTF. DNA for the CDR3: TGTGCCAGCAGCTTAAGCGGGCGGGTGTCTGGGGCCAACGTCCTGACTTTC.

In this sample, this clonotype turned up many times. The chain couples TRBV2 to TRBJ2-3, with D hard to call. Germline V gene data show CDR1 as SNHLY and CDR2 as FYNNEI. The germline V and J ends were trimmed by 3 bases and 2 bases, with 3 bases remaining between them. CDR3 length: 12 amino acids. The CDR3 loop reads CASSETTDTQYF. The CDR3 bases are TGTGCCAGCAGTGAGACCACAGATACGCAGTATTTT.

The chain couples TRBV7-2 to TRBJ2-4; TRBD2 matches at 12 bases. The CDR3 extends over 17 amino acids. V trimming: 1 base; J trimming: 8 bases; junction bases outside the gene matches: 9. Per germline, CDR1 SGHTA and CDR2 FQGNSA. For the CDR3, the DNA is TGTGCCAGCAGCTTAGTAACTAGCGGGAGGACCTGGGACATTCAGTACTTC. As protein: CASSLVTSGRTWDIQYF.

Points on this clonotype: A read error may be the cause here, since a much bigger clone is one base away. The CDR3 DNA reads TGTGCCACCAGTGATTCCCCGATCTCGCCTACGCGGTATTTT. Its protein product is CATSDSPISPTRYF. The rearrangement joins TRBV24-1 to TRBJ2-3, with D unresolved. CDR3 size: 14 residues. Germline CDR1 is KGHDR and CDR2 is SFDVKD.

This clonotype was found many times. The chain couples TRBV6-5 to TRBJ2-3, with D unclear. The CDR3 totals 15 residues. V was clipped by 2 bases and J by 3 bases, with 12 bases between them. Germline V gene data show CDR1 as MNHEY and CDR2 as SVGAGI. CDR3 protein: CASSYRTRATDTQYF. The CDR3 DNA is TGTGCCAGCAGTTACCGGACCCGCGCGACAGATACGCAGTATTTT.

V gene TRBV18 combines with J gene TRBJ2-7; 13 positions agree with TRBD2. Germline-derived CDR1 and CDR2 are KGHSH and LQKENI. The V and J ends lost 2 bases and 1 base, in that order; junction bases with no gene match: 11. This CDR3 comprises 19 residues. Written as DNA, the CDR3 is TGTGCCAGCTCACCAAGTTCCGGGACTAGCGGGATGAGATCCTACGAGCAGTACTTC. Translated: CASSPSSGTSGMRSYEQYF.

V is TRBV5-4 and J is TRBJ2-1; D may be TRBD2 (6 bases). Germline-derived CDR1 and CDR2 are SGHNT and YYREEE (reference sequence). V was trimmed by 4 bases and J by 7 bases, leaving 18 bases between them. The CDR3 totals 15 residues. The CDR3 loop reads CASSPGGAGKNEQFF. CDR3 in DNA: TGTGCCAGCAGCCCGGGCGGGGCGGGGAAGAATGAGCAGTTCTTC.

This clonotype appeared a few times. The chain uses TRBV25-1 and TRBJ2-3; D possibly corresponds to TRBD2 (5 bases). Trimming removed 6 bases from V and 0 bases from J, with 10 bases in between. The CDR3 sequence is 14 residues long. Germline CDR1 reads MGHDK; CDR2 reads SYGVNS. The CDR3: CASRLSGSTDTQYF. The CDR3, as DNA: TGTGCCAGCAGACTGAGCGGAAGCACAGATACGCAGTATTTT. Filled out from reference TRBV25-1 and TRBJ2-3, the complete variable domain reads EADIYQTPRYLVIGTGKKITLECSQTMGHDKMYWYQQDPGMELHLIHYSYGVNSTEKGDLSSESTVSRIRTEHFPLTLESARPSHTSQYLCASRLSGSTDTQYFGPGTRLTVL.

This clonotype was seen a few times. The chain recombines TRBV4-1 with TRBJ2-5; perhaps TRBD2 as D (5 bases). The CDR3 totals 13 residues. The germline gives CDR1 MGHRA, CDR2 YSYEKL. Trimming cost V 2 bases and J 4 bases, with 8 bases left between them. In DNA form, the CDR3 reads TGCGCCAGCAGCCAACCCGGAGGAGAGACCCAGTACTTC. It codes for CASSQPGGETQYF.

The chain is built from TRBV6-4 and TRBJ2-2; D unclear. CDR3 length: 13 amino acids. Looked up from germline, CDR1 is MRHNA and CDR2 is SNTAGT. V dropped 6 bases and J dropped 2 bases, with 7 bases sitting between them. The CDR3 here is CASREHNTGELFF. The CDR3 DNA is TGTGCCAGCAGGGAACATAACACCGGGGAGCTGTTTTTT.

This clonotype appeared a few times. The gene calls are TRBV15 and TRBJ2-1, with D unresolved. From germline, CDR1 is LNHNV and CDR2 YYDKDF (reference sequence). The CDR3 length is 15 residues. The V gene lost 0 bases and the J gene lost 1 base, with 7 bases spanning the gap. CDR3 protein: CATSRDKASYNEQFF. Here the CDR3 DNA reads TGTGCCACCAGCAGAGATAAAGCGTCCTACAATGAGCAGTTCTTC.

CDR3 amino acids: CSAREDGRQGQFF. CDR3 DNA: TGCAGTGCTAGAGAGGACGGGAGACAGGGCCAGTTCTTC. This chain links TRBV20-1 with TRBJ2-1, with TRBD1 as a possible D gene (7 bases). V was pared by 0 bases and J by 13 bases, with 16 bases between. The germline CDR1 and CDR2 sequences are DFQATT and SNEGSKA (reference sequence). The CDR3 runs to 13 residues.

V usage is TRBV6-5 and J usage is TRBJ1-1; D might be TRBD1 (5 bases). Germline-derived CDR1 and CDR2 are MNHEY and SVGAGI. This CDR3 comprises 16 residues. V gave up 5 bases and J gave up 4 bases, with 20 bases separating them. For the CDR3, the DNA is TGTGCCAGCAGTCCACCCGGGACCGACCGCGCCACTGAAGCTTTCTTT. Its translation: CASSPPGTDRATEAFF.

This chain links TRBV4-3 with TRBJ2-2; 8 bases align to TRBD1. V shed 3 bases and J 1 base; nucleotides not matched to a gene: 10. The CDR3 runs 18 residues. Per germline, CDR1 LGHNA and CDR2 YSLEER. The CDR3 DNA follows: TGCGCCAGCAGCCAGGATATACTAGGACAGGGGAACACCGGGGAGCTGTTTTTT. Translating gives CASSQDILGQGNTGELFF.

This clonotype was found a few times. The chain combines TRBV9 with TRBJ2-6, with D perhaps matching TRBD1 (7 bases). The CDR3 runs 18 residues. V was pared by 4 bases and J by 0 bases, with 17 bases between. Germline V CDR1 and CDR2: SGDLS, YYNGEE. This CDR3 reads CASSKGGQPDSGANVLTF. The CDR3 DNA reads as TGTGCCAGCAGCAAGGGGGGACAGCCTGACTCTGGGGCCAACGTCCTGACTTTC. Together with reference TRBV9 and TRBJ2-6, the CDR3 gives the full variable domain: DSGVTQTPKHLITATGQRVTLRCSPRSGDLSVYWYQQSLDQGLQFLIQYYNGEERAKGNILERFSAQQFPDLHSELNLSSLELGDSALYFCASSKGGQPDSGANVLTFGAGSRLTVL.

There are a few counts of this clonotype. The V gene is TRBV27, the J gene TRBJ2-7; either TRBD1 or TRBD2 may fit D (5 bases each). The CDR3 consists of 14 residues. Deletions cut 0 bases from V and 2 bases from J, with 8 bases between. CDR1 MNHEY and CDR2 SMNVEV come from the germline V gene (reference sequence). The CDR3 loop is CASSLSRGAYEQYF. The CDR3 coding sequence is TGTGCCAGCAGTTTATCGAGGGGAGCCTACGAGCAGTACTTC.

In its sample, this clonotype was seen a few times. This chain joins TRBV7-2 and TRBJ2-5; D is possibly TRBD2 (6 bases). Germline loops: CDR1 SGHTA, CDR2 FQGNSA. There are 14 residues in the CDR3. Trimming removed 5 bases at V and 5 bases at J, with 15 bases between. The CDR3 loop reads CASSVIGGHETQYF. CDR3 in DNA: TGTGCCAGCAGCGTAATCGGGGGTCACGAGACCCAGTACTTC.

The chain carries TRBV7-2 and TRBJ2-4; no reliable D call. Trimming removed 2 bases from V and 6 bases from J, with 11 bases in between. The V gene's germline CDR1 is SGHTA and CDR2 FQGNSA. The CDR3 is 14 residues long. CDR3 in amino acids: CASSLLPAVNIQYF. In nucleotides, the CDR3 is TGTGCCAGCAGCTTATTGCCAGCCGTAAACATTCAGTACTTC.